This paragraph reports one T cell receptor (beta chain). The repertoire was sequenced with immunoSEQ multiplex PCR; TCRdb's copy has only in-frame clones and lacks some. This sample has approximately 46,000 clones, with 80% to 90% found just once. Time point of the sample: late/post reinfection, 12 to 24 weeks after detection. Sorted cells were sequenced directly ex vivo without any in vitro expansion. The data derive from a study of memory CD8 T cells in hepatitis C reinfection. Losses at the gene ends were 4 bases for V and 3 bases for J; bases not matched to a gene: 11. The CDR3 consists of 17 residues. CDR1 is SGHVS and CDR2 is FQNEAQ in the germline V gene.

The TCR originated in a young man with hepatitis C virus infection. V is TRBV7-8 and J is TRBJ2-7; 11 bases are a match to TRBD2. The sequenced sample was naive CD8+ T cells sorted from blood. The CDR3 sequence is CASSSQSGTSGFYEQYF. In DNA form, the CDR3 reads TGTGCCAGCAGCTCCCAGTCCGGGACTAGCGGCTTCTACGAGCAGTACTTC.